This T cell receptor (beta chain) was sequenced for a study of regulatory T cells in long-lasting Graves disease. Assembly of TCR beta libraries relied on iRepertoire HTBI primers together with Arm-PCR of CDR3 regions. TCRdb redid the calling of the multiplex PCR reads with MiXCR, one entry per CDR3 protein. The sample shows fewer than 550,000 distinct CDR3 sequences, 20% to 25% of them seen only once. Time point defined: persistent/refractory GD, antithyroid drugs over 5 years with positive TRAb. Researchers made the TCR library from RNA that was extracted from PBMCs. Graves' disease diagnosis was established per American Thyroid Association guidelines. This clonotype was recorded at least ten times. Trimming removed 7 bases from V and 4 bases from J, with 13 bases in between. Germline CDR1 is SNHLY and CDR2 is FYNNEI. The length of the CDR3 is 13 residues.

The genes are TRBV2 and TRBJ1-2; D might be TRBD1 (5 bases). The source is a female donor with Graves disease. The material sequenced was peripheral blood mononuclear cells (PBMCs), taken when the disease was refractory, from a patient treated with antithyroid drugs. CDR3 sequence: CASTLTDVYGYTF. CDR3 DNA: TGTGCCAGCACCCTGACAGACGTCTATGGCTACACCTTC.